The T cell receptor beta chain described here comes from a study of T-cell memory formation after mild COVID-19. In the study overall: TCR clusters showed largely donor specificity.

TCR alpha and TCR beta cDNA libraries carrying sample barcodes and UMIs came from 5'RACE with constant-segment primers. TCRdb itself ran the 5' RACE reads through MiXCR, one entry per CDR3 protein. The sample has about 270,000 distinct CDR3 sequences, 15% seen once. This CDR3 contains 15 residues. From germline, CDR1 is ENHRY and CDR2 SYGVKD. The V gene end was trimmed by 5 bases and the J gene end by 2 bases; junction bases not matched to a gene: 6. The study, taken as a whole, reports: Of the contracting clones, CD4+ ones lay mainly in CM and EM, and CD8+ ones in EMRA.

As concerns this clonotype: Its specificity is unknown.

Specimen: PBMCs or a T cell subset sorted from them (not recorded which). The rearrangement links TRBV10-3 to TRBJ2-3; 8 nucleotides align to TRBD2. The receptor was isolated from an adult woman who had mild COVID-19 (a few samples of this study predate the infection). Cell type and time point are not known. Written as DNA, the CDR3 is TGTGCCATCAGTTTTAGCGGGGCTGCCACAGATACGCAGTATTTT. Protein product: CAISFSGAATDTQYF.